The clone carrying this T cell receptor (beta chain) was detected ten times or more. Its target is unknown. This CDR3 spans 19 amino acids. The germline V and J ends were trimmed by 1 base and 7 bases, with 29 bases remaining between them. Per germline, CDR1 SGHDT and CDR2 YYEEEE. These data are taken from a study of early T cells in non-severe SARS-CoV-2 infection. Study background: Sequencing of unsorted whole blood was done on bulk RNA, leaving chains unpaired. Notes on the study in general: Reliance on VDJdb matching favored anti-spike CD8 responses; private and CD4 specificities were missed.

Unique molecular identifiers were added to individual cDNA molecules. TCRdb fed the 5' RACE reads into MiXCR, producing one record per CDR3 protein. The data hold approximately 45,000 distinct CDR3 sequences, with less than 7% observed a single time. This sequence was found in an adult who was a healthcare worker with PCR-confirmed SARS-CoV-2 infection or an uninfected control (not recorded which). Sequencing was carried out using whole blood. The rearrangement links TRBV5-6 to TRBJ1-1; TRBD1 is a possible D gene (6 bases). CDR3 amino acids: CASSLTLPWTDRGDFEAFF. The DNA for the CDR3 is TGTGCCAGCAGCTTGACTTTGCCCTGGACGGACAGAGGGGATTTTGAAGCTTTCTTT.